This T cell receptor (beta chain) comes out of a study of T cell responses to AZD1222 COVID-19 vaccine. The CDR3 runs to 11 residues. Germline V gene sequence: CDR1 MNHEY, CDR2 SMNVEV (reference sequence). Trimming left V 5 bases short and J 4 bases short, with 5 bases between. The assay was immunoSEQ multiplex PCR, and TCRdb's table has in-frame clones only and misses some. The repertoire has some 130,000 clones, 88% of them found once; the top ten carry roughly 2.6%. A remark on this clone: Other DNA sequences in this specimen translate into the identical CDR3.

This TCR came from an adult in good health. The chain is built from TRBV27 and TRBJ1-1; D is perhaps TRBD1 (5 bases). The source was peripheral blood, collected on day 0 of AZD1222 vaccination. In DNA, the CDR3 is TGTGCCAGCAGTAGGGGCACTGAAGCTTTCTTT. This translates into CASSRGTEAFF.